This T cell receptor (beta chain) was identified in a study of T cell repertoires in cytomegalovirus infection. Study information: Recently identified HLA-C-restricted CMV epitopes and well-studied HLA-B-restricted CMV epitopes were used by the study. From public TCR beta signatures came an indication of both CMV infection and matching HLA type.

Germline CDR1 SGHVS, CDR2 FNYEAQ. Between the trimmed V and J ends, which lost 6 bases and 4 bases, there was a span of 11 bases. This CDR3 has 13 amino acids. This clonotype was recorded at least ten times. Its cognate antigen is unknown. Each CDR3 protein gets one entry after TCRdb re-called the reads with MiXCR. In the table there are under 200,000 distinct CDR3 sequences, roughly 20% of which are singletons. Sequenced here: CD8+ T cells from cultured PBMCs, sampled from culture after CMV antigen stimulation. The V gene is TRBV7-6, the J gene TRBJ2-3, with D perhaps TRBD1 (6 bases). The receptor was isolated from a human donor in good health (CMV status not recorded). Some clones in this sample may be carry-over from other donors' samples. CDR3 nucleotide sequence: TGTGCCAGCAGTTTACAGGGCGCAGATACGCAGTATTTT. This translates into CASSLQGADTQYF.